Presented here are 15 T cell receptor beta chains from one specimen sequenced in a study of cytomegalovirus exposure and HLA in healthy donors. Generated by immunoSEQ multiplex PCR, the TCRdb table keeps only in-frame clones and is missing some. The table records 180,000 or so clones, around nine tenths of them present only once. The sample comprised PBMCs. These receptors were collected from a man aged 18 to 29 in good health and CMV-seropositive.

The J gene is TRBJ2-1, the V gene TRBV7-9; TRBD1 is a possible D gene (6 bases). This CDR3 is built from 15 residues. CDR1 SEHNR and CDR2 FQNEAQ come from the germline V gene (reference sequence). V was shortened by 6 bases and J by 9 bases, with 21 bases between the two germline ends. The CDR3 bases are TGTGCCAGCAGTCCTGGACAGAAGCTTGACAGTGAGCAGTTCTTC. This codes for CASSPGQKLDSEQFF. The variable domain in full, completed from reference TRBV7-9 and TRBJ2-1, reads DTGVSQNPRHKITKRGQNVTFRCDPISEHNRLYWYRQTLGQGPEFLTYFQNEAQLEKSRLLSDRFSAERPKGSFSTLEIQRTEQGDSAMYLCASSPGQKLDSEQFFGPGTRLTVL.

The V call is TRBV7-8, the J call TRBJ2-1; 9 positions agree with TRBD2. Trimming cost V 5 bases and J 9 bases; bases outside gene matches: 23. Germline CDR1 and CDR2: SGHVS and FQNEAQ. CDR3 length: 19 residues. DNA of the CDR3: TGTGCCAGCAGCGCTACCGGGACTAGCAGTTATCACATTCTAGGTGAGCAGTTCTTC. This sequence encodes CASSATGTSSYHILGEQFF. Looking up the rest from reference TRBV7-8 and TRBJ2-1 gives the full variable domain: GAGVSQSPRYKVAKRGQDVALRCDPISGHVSLFWYQQALGQGPEFLTYFQNEAQLDKSGLPSDRFFAERPEGSVSTLKIQRTQQEDSAVYLCASSATGTSSYHILGEQFFGPGTRLTVL.

The V and J genes are TRBV5-1 and TRBJ2-3; 10 bases align to TRBD2. Per the germline V gene, CDR1 is SGHRS and CDR2 is YFSETQ. The CDR3 extends over 16 amino acids. V lost 4 bases and J lost 4; bases outside the gene matches: 9. CDR3 sequence: CASSPPASGGPDTQYF. Here the CDR3 DNA reads TGCGCCAGCAGCCCACCAGCTAGCGGGGGTCCAGATACGCAGTATTTT.

The chain combines TRBV6-1 with TRBJ1-3; D gene ambiguous. The V end was cut by 6 bases, the J end by 0 bases, with 6 bases between. Germline-derived CDR1 and CDR2 are MNHNS and SASEGT. The CDR3 is 13 amino acids. The CDR3 coding sequence is TGTGCCAGCAGGGGCAACTCTGGAAACACCATATATTTT. Its protein product is CASRGNSGNTIYF.

This chain links TRBV11-2 with TRBJ2-7, with 9 positions matching TRBD1. The junction had 5 bases not matched to a gene; V was cut back by 7 bases and J by 4 bases. The germline V gene encodes CDR1 SGHAT and CDR2 FQNNGV. The CDR3 loop spans 13 amino acids. CDR3 protein: CASTKTGGYEQYF. CDR3 sequence (DNA): TGTGCCAGCACCAAGACAGGGGGATACGAGCAGTACTTC.

The genes are TRBV7-9 and TRBJ1-2; 7 nucleotides agree with TRBD1. With V trimmed by 2 bases and J by 6 bases, 6 bases remained unmatched. Germline assignment: CDR1 SEHNR and CDR2 FQNEAQ (reference sequence). The CDR3 loop spans 14 amino acids. As DNA, the CDR3 is TGTGCCAGCAGCTTAACCGACGGACAGGATGGCTACACCTTC. This gives the protein CASSLTDGQDGYTF.

The chain employs TRBV6-4 and TRBJ1-5; D unclear. The V end lost 6 bases, the J end lost 1 base, and 16 bases lay between the germline ends. The germline gives CDR1 MRHNA, CDR2 SNTAGT. The CDR3 spans 16 residues. CDR3 coding DNA: TGTGCCAGCAGGACTGAGTATGGGTCGAGCAATCAGCCCCAGCATTTT. Translation: CASRTEYGSSNQPQHF.

This rearrangement joins TRBV27 to TRBJ2-3; no firm D call. V was trimmed by 5 bases and J by 0 bases, leaving 6 bases between them. The CDR3 has 13 residues. Germline CDR1 MNHEY, CDR2 SMNVEV (reference sequence). The CDR3 nucleotides read TGTGCCAGCAGTCCGTCTAGCACAGATACGCAGTATTTT. Its protein is CASSPSSTDTQYF.

The V gene is TRBV6-5, the J gene TRBJ1-5; D possibly corresponds to TRBD1 (5 bases). CDR3 size: 14 residues. CDR1 is MNHEY, CDR2 SVGAGI, per germline. Trimming left V 4 bases short and J 2 bases short, with 9 bases between. As DNA, the CDR3 is TGTGCCAGCAGTTCAGGGAGGGGCAATCAGCCCCAGCATTTT. Translation gives CASSSGRGNQPQHF.

This clone was counted a single time. The V and J genes are TRBV6-5 and TRBJ2-6; D unclear. CDR3 size: 15 residues. Germline CDR1 and CDR2: MNHEY and SVGAGI. Trimming shortened V by 3 bases and J by 0 bases, and 6 bases separated the two germline ends. CDR3 residues: CASSYTVSGANVLTF. CDR3 bases: TGTGCCAGCAGTTATACTGTCTCTGGGGCCAACGTCCTGACTTTC.

J is TRBJ2-1 and V is TRBV7-3; unclear D gene. The CDR3 contains 12 residues. V was shortened by 5 bases and J by 6 bases, with 8 bases between the two germline ends. The germline V gene has CDR1 SGHTA and CDR2 FQGTGA. CDR3 coding DNA: TGTGCCAGCAGCCCCGGTGGCAATGAGCAGTTCTTC. As protein: CASSPGGNEQFF.

The CDR3 region is CASSFAGEQFF. CDR3 bases: TGTGCCAGCAGCTTCGCGGGAGAGCAGTTCTTC. The chain is built from TRBV7-2 and TRBJ2-1; TRBD2 might be the D (6 bases). V was trimmed by 3 bases and J by 10 bases, leaving 7 bases between them. Germline V lookup: CDR1 SGHTA, CDR2 FQGNSA. CDR3 size: 11 residues.

This clone was counted a single time. The V and J genes are TRBV18 and TRBJ1-2; possible D gene TRBD1, 5 bases. From germline, CDR1 is KGHSH and CDR2 LQKENI. The CDR3 is 14 residues long. Trimming removed 4 bases from V and 4 bases from J, with 13 bases in between. CDR3 residues: CASSLGAGIYGYTF. CDR3 nucleotides: TGTGCCAGCTCACTTGGGGCAGGGATCTATGGCTACACCTTC.

This clone was picked up one time. This chain uses TRBV7-3 with TRBJ2-7, with D possibly being TRBD2 (8 bases). The V end was cut by 5 bases, the J end by 5 bases, with 19 bases between. The CDR3 is 15 amino acids. The germline V gene encodes CDR1 SGHTA and CDR2 FQGTGA. The CDR3 region has the DNA TGTGCCAGCAGCCCCGTCGGGAGGGGGCGGCACGAGCAGTACTTC. It codes for CASSPVGRGRHEQYF.

This rearrangement joins TRBV29-1 to TRBJ2-7, with TRBD1 matching 9 bases. Germline V lookup: CDR1 SQVTM, CDR2 ANQGSEA. There are 14 residues in the CDR3. The trim removed 5 bases at V and 3 bases at J, leaving 8 bases unmatched. CDR3 DNA sequence: TGCAGCGTTTTGACAGGGGGTTCTTACTACGAGCAGTACTTC. It codes for CSVLTGGSYYEQYF.